What follows are 15 T cell receptor beta chains derived from one specimen sequenced in a study of CD8 T cells in ankylosing spondylitis. From the 5' RACE reads, TCRdb called clonotypes with MiXCR, one entry per CDR3 protein. The sample lists fewer than 500,000 distinct CDR3 sequences, roughly 26% occurring once. Their recognized antigens are unknown. Study-level findings and limits: What seemed typical of ankylosing spondylitis blood was a TCR beta motif built from several highly homologous variants.

What was sequenced was blood, either unsorted or a sorted T cell fraction (not recorded which). The origin of the receptors is a male donor with ankylosing spondylitis.

This clonotype showed up just a few times. The chain uses TRBV28 and TRBJ2-2; TRBD2 aligns across 9 bases. The trim removed 3 bases at V and 7 bases at J, leaving 12 bases unmatched. Germline V gives CDR1 MDHEN, CDR2 SYDVKM. This CDR3 is 17 amino acids long. The DNA for the CDR3 is TGTGCCAGCAGTTTGGGCCGTTCTAGCGGGATCATCGGGGAGCTGTTTTTT. Its protein is CASSLGRSSGIIGELFF.

V and J are TRBV4-2 and TRBJ1-5; TRBD1 is a possible D gene (5 bases). The V end was cut by 5 bases, the J end by 4 bases, with 12 bases between. Germline CDR1 and CDR2: LGHNA and YNFKEQ. CDR3 size: 14 residues. The CDR3 reads CASSSPGPNQPQHF. Written as DNA, the CDR3 is TGTGCCAGCAGCTCCCCGGGGCCAAATCAGCCCCAGCATTTT.

This clonotype was found many times. The chain combines TRBV12-3 or TRBV12-4 with TRBJ2-1, with D possibly TRBD2 on 6 matching bases. This CDR3 contains 16 residues. The V gene lost 5 bases and the J gene lost 3 bases, with 17 bases spanning the gap. The chain's CDR3 is CASSPGGSGNYNEQFF. The CDR3 DNA sequence: TGTGCCAGCAGTCCCGGGGGTAGCGGCAACTACAATGAGCAGTTCTTC.

This clonotype came up a few times. The chain is built from TRBV29-1 and TRBJ1-1; no clear D. Per germline, CDR1 SQVTM and CDR2 ANQGSEA. The CDR3 covers 13 residues. V was cut by 3 bases and J by 5 bases, with 13 bases left in between. CDR3 loop: CSVELVLGTEAFF. DNA of the CDR3: TGCAGCGTTGAGTTGGTACTTGGAACTGAAGCTTTCTTT.

This clonotype was seen many times. The chain recombines TRBV7-8 with TRBJ1-4; possible D gene TRBD1, 5 bases. This CDR3 spans 16 amino acids. Germline lookup yields CDR1 SGHVS and CDR2 FQNEAQ. Trimming took off 5 bases at V and 5 bases at J, with 18 bases between the two ends. The CDR3 spells CASSLHGRGDNEKLFF. The CDR3, as DNA: TGTGCCAGCAGCCTCCACGGGAGGGGTGACAATGAAAAACTGTTTTTT.

The chain carries TRBV29-1 and TRBJ2-7; D is possibly TRBD1 (6 bases). Germline loops: CDR1 SQVTM, CDR2 ANQGSEA. The CDR3 has 13 amino acids. The V end lost 8 bases, the J end lost 4 bases, and 18 bases lay between the germline ends. CDR3 residues: CSKGESVVYEQYV. CDR3 DNA: TGCAGCAAGGGGGAATCGGTCGTATACGAGCAGTACGTC.

This clonotype appeared many times. J is TRBJ2-1 and V is TRBV5-1; unclear D gene. V was cut by 0 bases and J by 8 bases, with 6 bases left in between. The germline V gene has CDR1 SGHRS and CDR2 YFSETQ. The CDR3 is 12 amino acids. CDR3 in amino acids: CASSLGRDEQFF. Here the CDR3 DNA reads TGCGCCAGCAGCTTGGGACGGGATGAGCAGTTCTTC.

This clonotype was recorded many times. The V and J genes are TRBV12-3 or TRBV12-4 and TRBJ2-5; D is ambiguous. V was pared by 6 bases and J by 5 bases, with 13 bases between. CDR3 size: 13 residues. The CDR3 nucleotides read TGTGCCAGCAGGGGCCCAATCCTCGAGACCCAGTACTTC. Its translation: CASRGPILETQYF.

V usage is TRBV20-1 and J usage is TRBJ2-2; D uncertain. The CDR3 totals 15 residues. Germline values: CDR1 DFQATT, CDR2 SNEGSKA (reference sequence). The ends were cut back, 3 bases at V and 0 bases at J, with 11 bases in the middle. The CDR3 region is CSARGWGSNTGELFF. For the CDR3, the DNA is TGCAGTGCTAGGGGGTGGGGTTCGAACACCGGGGAGCTGTTTTTT.

This clonotype was recorded a few times. V is TRBV20-1 and J is TRBJ1-2; 8 bases fit TRBD1. The germline CDR1 and CDR2 sequences are DFQATT and SNEGSKA (reference sequence). V dropped 6 bases and J dropped 7; count of bases not matched to a gene: 10. This CDR3 comprises 13 residues. The CDR3, as DNA: TGCAGTGCCAACGACAGGGGCGCCGGTGGCTACACCTTC. Amino acid sequence: CSANDRGAGGYTF.

This clonotype was picked up a small number of times. The rearrangement joins TRBV5-1 to TRBJ1-4, with TRBD1 as a possible D gene (5 bases). This CDR3 is 13 amino acids long. V gave up 7 bases and J gave up 8 bases, with 15 bases separating them. The V gene's germline CDR1 is SGHRS and CDR2 YFSETQ. The CDR3 reads CASRMGPGEKLFF. CDR3 sequence (DNA): TGCGCCAGCCGCATGGGGCCCGGGGAAAAACTGTTTTTT. Together with reference TRBV5-1 and TRBJ1-4, the CDR3 gives the full variable domain: KAGVTQTPRYLIKTRGQQVTLSCSPISGHRSVSWYQQTPGQGLQFLFEYFSETQRNKGNFPGRFSGRQFSNSRSEMNVSTLELGDSALYLCASRMGPGEKLFFGSGTQLSVL.

The rearrangement joins TRBV7-9 to TRBJ2-5; no reliable D call. The CDR3 length is 13 residues. Trimming stripped 5 bases from V and 1 base from J, with 8 bases between. Germline loops: CDR1 SEHNR, CDR2 FQNEAQ (reference sequence). As DNA, the CDR3 is TGTGCCAGCAGCATGGATTTCCAAGAGACCCAGTACTTC. This translates into CASSMDFQETQYF.

This clonotype occurred a few times. The rearrangement uses TRBV5-1 and TRBJ1-2, with TRBD1 matching over 7 bases. This CDR3 contains 16 residues. After removal of 3 bases from V and 0 bases from J, the junction contained 8 bases not matched to a gene. Germline CDR1 is SGHRS and CDR2 is YFSETQ. CDR3 sequence reads: CASSWDSVTANYGYTF. The CDR3 region has the DNA TGCGCCAGCAGCTGGGACAGCGTCACAGCTAACTATGGCTACACCTTC.

The chain's CDR3 is CASSLILPSNQPQHF. In DNA form, the CDR3 reads TGTGCCAGCAGCTTAATTCTGCCAAGCAATCAGCCCCAGCATTTT. The chain combines TRBV7-8 with TRBJ1-5; D ambiguous. The CDR3 sequence is 15 residues long. The germline gives CDR1 SGHVS, CDR2 FQNEAQ. Deletions cut 2 bases from V and 1 base from J, with 9 bases between.

In this sample, this clonotype turned up a few times. The gene calls are TRBV5-1 and TRBJ1-4, with D maybe TRBD1 (6 bases). CDR1 is SGHRS, CDR2 YFSETQ, per germline. V lost 1 base and J 4 bases, leaving 11 bases between the germline ends. This CDR3 contains 15 residues. CDR3 coding DNA: TGCGCCAGCAGCTTGTTTGGACAGAGTAATGAAAAACTGTTTTTT. As protein: CASSLFGQSNEKLFF. Drawing the rest from reference TRBV5-1 and TRBJ1-4, the complete variable domain is KAGVTQTPRYLIKTRGQQVTLSCSPISGHRSVSWYQQTPGQGLQFLFEYFSETQRNKGNFPGRFSGRQFSNSRSEMNVSTLELGDSALYLCASSLFGQSNEKLFFGSGTQLSVL.